The entry below describes one T cell receptor beta chain. Its antigen is undetermined. This sample was taken from a study of CD8+ T cells in alopecia areata. Turning to the study itself: Treated patients were dosed with oral tofacitinib, taking 5 to 10 mg twice daily. The protocol delivered tofacitinib for 6 to 18 months, then withdrew it for 6 months. Study observations and caveats: Tofacitinib significantly brought down scalp clonality and expanded CD8+ clones among top 100.

Treatment of the sample: oral pan-JAK inhibitor, 5-10 mg twice daily. The CDR3 extends over 15 amino acids. The V end lost 4 bases, the J end lost 3 bases, and 12 bases lay between the germline ends. Germline-derived CDR1 and CDR2 are LNHNV and YYDKDF (reference sequence). Reverse transcription of extracted RNA yielded cDNA, which provided the sequencing template. Method: immunoSEQ multiplex PCR; TCRdb's copy keeps in-frame clones and lacks some. The data hold hundreds of thousands of clones, with 45% to 70% observed a single time. J is TRBJ2-2 and V is TRBV15; tentative D call: TRBD2 (6 bases). The sequence was obtained from a human donor with alopecia areata. Specimen: CD4+ T cells sorted from blood, collected around week 54, from a patient treated with tofacitinib. The DNA for the CDR3 is TGTGCCACCAGCACTGGGGGGTTGGACACCGGGGAGCTGTTTTTT. Amino acid sequence: CATSTGGLDTGELFF.